This TCR beta chain was sequenced during a study of blood T cell repertoires in COVID-19. The wider study: Collection of acute and convalescent COVID-19 samples took place in the United States, Italy and Spain. PBMCs, B-cell-depleted T cells, or T cells were the source of the cDNA or gDNA that made up the material.

Authors' analysis steps: Nucleated cell counts were estimated from reference gene primer amplification. TCRdb keeps only in-frame clones here, not all; method: immunoSEQ multiplex PCR. The DNA gave D and trimming, while V, J and clone size come from that table. The sample carries 150,000 to 200,000 clones, 87% recorded once. The CDR3 is made up of 16 amino acids. Looked up from germline, CDR1 is SGHVS and CDR2 is FQNEAQ. V was cut by 5 bases and J by 2 bases, with 17 bases left in between. The clonotype originates from a human donor in a cohort sampled during active COVID-19. V gene TRBV7-8 combines with J gene TRBJ2-3; tentative D call: TRBD2 (6 bases). The specimen was peripheral blood. In nucleotides, the CDR3 is TGTGCCAGCAGCCCCGATAAAGGAGGGCTCACAGATACGCAGTATTTT. Translating gives CASSPDKGGLTDTQYF.